The entry below describes one TCR beta chain. Some clones are missing from TCRdb's copy, which holds only in-frame ones; the method was immunoSEQ multiplex PCR. The sample contains 120,000 to 150,000 clones, 70% to 90% of which appear only once. These data belong to a study of blood T cell repertoires in COVID-19. Enrollment of patients from Seattle took place during active infection, with longitudinal follow-up. CDR1 and CDR2 (germline): LGHNT, FRNRAP. The CDR3 consists of 16 residues. Trimming removed 7 bases from V and 0 bases from J, with 18 bases in between. This sequence was found in a woman aged 55-69 years with COVID-19, enrolled during active disease. The chain joins TRBV12-5 to TRBJ1-1; D gene ambiguous. Material: peripheral blood. The CDR3 reads CASARGWNSMNTEAFF. The DNA of the CDR3 is TGTGCTAGTGCGCGTGGGTGGAACAGCATGAACACTGAAGCTTTCTTT.